This T cell receptor (beta chain) was recovered during a study of CD8+CD57+ T cells in acquired aplastic anemia. Genomic DNA, serving as template, underwent TCR beta VDJ and CDR3 profiling. TCRdb processed the reads anew with MiXCR; each CDR3 protein has one entry. The sample contains 300,000 or so distinct CDR3 sequences, approximately 58% of which appear only once. The CDR3 is 9 amino acids. CDR1 is DFQATT and CDR2 is SNEGSKA in the germline V gene (reference sequence). Between the trimmed V and J ends, which lost 3 bases and 4 bases, there was a span of 0 bases. By flow cytometry, patients selected for sequencing had shown an expansion of CD8+CD57+ cells.

This receptor was identified in a human donor with aplastic anemia. Sample: sorted CD4+, CD8+, or CD8+CD57+ T cells (not recorded which) from PBMCs. The chain has TRBV20-1 and TRBJ1-1, with D uncertain. The CDR3 DNA sequence: TGCAGTGCTAGCACTGAAGCTTTCTTT. Its protein is CSASTEAFF.